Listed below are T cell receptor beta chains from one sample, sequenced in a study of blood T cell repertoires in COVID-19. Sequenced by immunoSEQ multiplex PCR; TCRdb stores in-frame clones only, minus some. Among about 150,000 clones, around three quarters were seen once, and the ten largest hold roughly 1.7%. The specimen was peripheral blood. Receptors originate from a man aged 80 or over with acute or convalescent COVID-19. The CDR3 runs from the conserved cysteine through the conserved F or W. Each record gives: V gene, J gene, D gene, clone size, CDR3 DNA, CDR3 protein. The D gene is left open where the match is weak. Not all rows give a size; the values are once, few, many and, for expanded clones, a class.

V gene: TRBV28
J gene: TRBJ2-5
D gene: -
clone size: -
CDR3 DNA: TGTGCCAGCAGTCCCTTCCAAAGAGGGACCCAGTACTTC
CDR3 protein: CASSPFQRGTQYF

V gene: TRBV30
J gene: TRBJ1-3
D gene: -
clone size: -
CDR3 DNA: TGTGCCTGGACTTCGAGGGAGGGGTCCACTGGAAACACCATATATTTT
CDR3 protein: CAWTSREGSTGNTIYF

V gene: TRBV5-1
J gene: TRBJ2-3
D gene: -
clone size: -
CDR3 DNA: TGCGCCAGCAGCTTGGGGAGCGGCCCCGTGATCGAGCAGTATTTT
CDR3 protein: CASSLGSGPVIEQYF

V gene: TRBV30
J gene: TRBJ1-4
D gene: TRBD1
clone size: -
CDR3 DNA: TGTGCCTTGGGACAGGGGGCGGGTCGGATAGAAAAACTGTTTTTT
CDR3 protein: CALGQGAGRIEKLFF

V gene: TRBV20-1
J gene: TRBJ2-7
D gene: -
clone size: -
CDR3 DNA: TGCAGTGCTAGTAGGGGTCCCACCGGATACGAGCAGTACTTC
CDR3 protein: CSASRGPTGYEQYF

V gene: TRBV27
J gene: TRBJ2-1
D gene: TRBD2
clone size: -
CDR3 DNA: TGTGCCAGCAGTCTCACCCCTCCCCCGGGACTAGCGGGGTTCAATGAGCAGTTCTTC
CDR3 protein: CASSLTPPPGLAGFNEQFF

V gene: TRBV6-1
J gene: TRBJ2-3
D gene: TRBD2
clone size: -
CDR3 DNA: TGTGCCAGCAGTGTAGGCCTAGCGGGGGGGCGGCGGAGTACAGATACGCAGTATTTT
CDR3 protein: CASSVGLAGGRRSTDTQYF

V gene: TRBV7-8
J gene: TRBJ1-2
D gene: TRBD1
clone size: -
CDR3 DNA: TGTGCCAGCAGCAAAGGACAGGGCCCGGGCTACACCTTC
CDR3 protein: CASSKGQGPGYTF

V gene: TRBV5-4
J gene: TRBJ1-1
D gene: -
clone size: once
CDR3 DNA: TGTGCCAGCAGCTCCCAGGGTTATCTGAACACTGAAGCTTTCTTT
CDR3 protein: CASSSQGYLNTEAFF

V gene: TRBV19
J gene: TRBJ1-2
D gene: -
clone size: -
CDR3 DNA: TGTGCCAGTAGTCATGGGGCTGTGGATGGCTACACCTTC
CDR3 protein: CASSHGAVDGYTF

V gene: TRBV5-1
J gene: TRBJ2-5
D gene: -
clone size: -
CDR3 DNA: TGCGCCAGCAGCTCGACTACAGGGTACCAAGAGACCCAGTACTTC
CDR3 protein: CASSSTTGYQETQYF

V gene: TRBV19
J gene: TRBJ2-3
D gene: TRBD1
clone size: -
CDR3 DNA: TGTGCCAGTAGCCCTGGACAGGGGTGGGATACGCAGTATTTT
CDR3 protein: CASSPGQGWDTQYF

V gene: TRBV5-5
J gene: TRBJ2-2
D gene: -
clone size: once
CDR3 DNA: TGTGCCAGCAGCCTAAAAAACACCGGGGAGCTGTTTTTT
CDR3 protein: CASSLKNTGELFF

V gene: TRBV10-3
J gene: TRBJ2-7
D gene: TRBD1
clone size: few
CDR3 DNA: TGTGCCATCATGTCTGCGGGACAGGGGGCCTACGAGCAGTACTTC
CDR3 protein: CAIMSAGQGAYEQYF

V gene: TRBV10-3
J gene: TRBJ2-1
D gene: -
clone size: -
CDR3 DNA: TGTGCCATCAGTGAGTCGGGAAGCGGTGGGGCCTACAATGAGCAGTTCTTC
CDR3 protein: CAISESGSGGAYNEQFF

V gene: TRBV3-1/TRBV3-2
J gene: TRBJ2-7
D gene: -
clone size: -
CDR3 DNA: TGTGCCAGCAGGGGGGGATACGAGCAGTACTTC
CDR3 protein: CASRGGYEQYF

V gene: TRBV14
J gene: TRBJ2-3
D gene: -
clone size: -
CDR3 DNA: TGTGCCAGCAGCCAAGATCGAATGGGGCTCCCAGATACGCAGTATTTT
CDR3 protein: CASSQDRMGLPDTQYF

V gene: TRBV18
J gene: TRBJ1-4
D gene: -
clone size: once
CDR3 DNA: TGTGCCAGCTCAGAGGGCTCAGCTAATGAAAAACTGTTTTTT
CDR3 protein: CASSEGSANEKLFF

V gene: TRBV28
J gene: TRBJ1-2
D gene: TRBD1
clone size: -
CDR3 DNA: TGTGCCAGCAGTTCCTTCTCGAGACAGGGAAACCAAGGTGGCTACACCTTC
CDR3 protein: CASSSFSRQGNQGGYTF

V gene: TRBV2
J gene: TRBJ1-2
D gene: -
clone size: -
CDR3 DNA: TGTGCCAGCACCTGGAGCTATGGCTACACCTTC
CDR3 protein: CASTWSYGYTF

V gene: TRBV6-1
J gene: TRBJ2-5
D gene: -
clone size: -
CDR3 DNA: TGTGCCAGCAGTGAAGGGTCCGCGGGCGTGGAGACCCAGTACTTC
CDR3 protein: CASSEGSAGVETQYF

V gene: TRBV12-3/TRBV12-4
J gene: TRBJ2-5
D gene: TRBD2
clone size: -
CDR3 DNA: TGTGCCAGCAGGCGGGGGGCGGAAGAGACCCAGTACTTC
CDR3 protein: CASRRGAEETQYF

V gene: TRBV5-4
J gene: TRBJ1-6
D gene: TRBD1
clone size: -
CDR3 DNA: TGTGCCAGCAGCCGCAGGGACAGGGGCTCCTATAATTCACCCCTCCACTTT
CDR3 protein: CASSRRDRGSYNSPLHF

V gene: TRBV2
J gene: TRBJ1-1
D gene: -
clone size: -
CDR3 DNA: TGTGCCAGCAGGATCCGACAGGAGAACACTGAAGCTTTCTTT
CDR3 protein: CASRIRQENTEAFF

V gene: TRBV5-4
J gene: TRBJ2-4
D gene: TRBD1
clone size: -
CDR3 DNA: TGTGCCAGCAGCTTGGGGGGGACAGGGGGCAGGACCAAAAACATTCAGTACTTC
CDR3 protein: CASSLGGTGGRTKNIQYF

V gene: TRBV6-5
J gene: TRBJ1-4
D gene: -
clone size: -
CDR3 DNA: TGTGCCAGCAGTTTACAGGGATGGACTAATGAAAAACTGTTTTTT
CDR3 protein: CASSLQGWTNEKLFF

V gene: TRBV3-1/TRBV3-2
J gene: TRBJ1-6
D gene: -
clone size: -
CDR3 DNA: TGTGCCAGCAGCCAAGATACGCGACCCCTCCACTTT
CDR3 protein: CASSQDTRPLHF

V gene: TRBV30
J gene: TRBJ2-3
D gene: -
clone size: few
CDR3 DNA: TGTGCCTGGCTAGGGCAGGGAGGGGGGTCGGGCACAGATACGCAGTATTTT
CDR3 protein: CAWLGQGGGSGTDTQYF

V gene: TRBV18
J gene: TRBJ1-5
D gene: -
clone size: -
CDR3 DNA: TGTGCCAGCTCACCATCGGCTCCAGGTAGTAATCAGCCCCAGCATTTT
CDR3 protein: CASSPSAPGSNQPQHF

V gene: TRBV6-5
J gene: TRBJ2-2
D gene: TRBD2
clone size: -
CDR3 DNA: TGTGCCAGCAGACCGGCTTGGGGGGGGAGTGGGGAGCTGTTTTTT
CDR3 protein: CASRPAWGGSGELFF

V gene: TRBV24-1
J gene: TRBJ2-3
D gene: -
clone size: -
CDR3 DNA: TGTGCCACCAGTGACCCGACAGAAAGCACAGATACGCAGTATTTT
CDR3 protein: CATSDPTESTDTQYF

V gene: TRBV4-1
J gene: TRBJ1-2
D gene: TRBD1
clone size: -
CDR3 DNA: TGCGCCAGCAGCCGGGACAGGGTCTATGGCTACACCTTC
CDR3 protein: CASSRDRVYGYTF

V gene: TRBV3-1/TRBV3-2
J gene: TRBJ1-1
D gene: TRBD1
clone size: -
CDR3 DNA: TGTGCCAGCAGCCAGGGGACAGCTATGAACACTGAAGCTTTCTTT
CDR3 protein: CASSQGTAMNTEAFF

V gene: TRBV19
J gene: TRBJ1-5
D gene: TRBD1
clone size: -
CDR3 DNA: TGTGCCAGTCGTGGGGGGGCCGGGACAGGGGGCCAGCCCCAGCATTTT
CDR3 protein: CASRGGAGTGGQPQHF

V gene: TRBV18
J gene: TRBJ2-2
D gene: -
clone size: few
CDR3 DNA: TGTGCCAGCTCACCACGGCAACAGGGGAACACCGGGGAGCTGTTTTTT
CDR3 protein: CASSPRQQGNTGELFF

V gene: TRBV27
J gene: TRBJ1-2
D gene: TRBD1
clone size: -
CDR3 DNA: TGTGCCAGCAGTTTATCGGGAGGACAGGGGGCGCTGGGCTATGGCTACACCTTC
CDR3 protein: CASSLSGGQGALGYGYTF

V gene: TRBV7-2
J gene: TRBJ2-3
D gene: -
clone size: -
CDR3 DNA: TGTGCCAGCAGCCTCCCCTCTGATACGCAGTATTTT
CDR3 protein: CASSLPSDTQYF

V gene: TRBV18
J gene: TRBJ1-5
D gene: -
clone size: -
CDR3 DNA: TGTGCCAGCTCACTGGACAGTATTAGCAATCAGCCCCAGCATTTT
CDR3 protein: CASSLDSISNQPQHF

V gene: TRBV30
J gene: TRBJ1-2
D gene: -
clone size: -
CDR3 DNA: TGTGCCTGGATCGGGGGTAACTATGGCTACACCTTC
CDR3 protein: CAWIGGNYGYTF

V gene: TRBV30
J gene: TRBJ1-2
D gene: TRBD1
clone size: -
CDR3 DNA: TGTGCCTGGAGCGAGACAGGGGGTTGGGGCTACACCTTC
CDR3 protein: CAWSETGGWGYTF

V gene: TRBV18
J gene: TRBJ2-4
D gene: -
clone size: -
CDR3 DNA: TGTGCCAGCACAGACTGGACAGATAAAAACATTCAGTACTTC
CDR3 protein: CASTDWTDKNIQYF

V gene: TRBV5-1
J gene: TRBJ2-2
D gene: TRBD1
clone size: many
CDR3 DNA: TGCGCCAGCAGCCGACAGGGCGACACCGGGGAGCTGTTTTTT
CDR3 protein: CASSRQGDTGELFF

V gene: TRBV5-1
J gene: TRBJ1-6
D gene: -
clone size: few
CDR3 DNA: TGCGCCAGCAGGCCTGACGGGTCCTATAATTCACCCCTCCACTTT
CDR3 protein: CASRPDGSYNSPLHF

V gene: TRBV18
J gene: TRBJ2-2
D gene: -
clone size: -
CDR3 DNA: TGTGCCAGCTCACCACTCACAACACACACCGGGGAGCTGTTTTTT
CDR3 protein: CASSPLTTHTGELFF

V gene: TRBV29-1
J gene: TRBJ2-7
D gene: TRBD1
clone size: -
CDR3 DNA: TGCAGCGTTGGACAGGGTTCCTACGAGCAGTACTTC
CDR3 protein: CSVGQGSYEQYF

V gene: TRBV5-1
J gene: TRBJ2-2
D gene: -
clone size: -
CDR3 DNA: TGCGCCAGCAGCTTGGCAGGGGGGCACACCGGGGAGCTGTTTTTT
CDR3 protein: CASSLAGGHTGELFF

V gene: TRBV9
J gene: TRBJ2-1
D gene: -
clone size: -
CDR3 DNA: TGTGCCAGCAGCTCCACCCCGAGGGCGGACAATGAGCAGTTCTTC
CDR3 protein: CASSSTPRADNEQFF

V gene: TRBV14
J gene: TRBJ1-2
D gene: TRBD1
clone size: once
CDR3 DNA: TGTGCCAGCAGCCGGGACAGGAGCCATGGCTACACCTTC
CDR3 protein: CASSRDRSHGYTF

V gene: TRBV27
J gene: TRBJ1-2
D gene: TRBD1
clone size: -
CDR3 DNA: TGTGCCAGCAGTTTAGCAGACAGGGGCCGTGCTAACTATGGCTACACCTTC
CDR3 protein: CASSLADRGRANYGYTF

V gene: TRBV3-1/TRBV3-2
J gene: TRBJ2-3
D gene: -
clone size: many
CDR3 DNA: TGTGCCAGCAGCCGGGGACTTAGCACAGATACGCAGTATTTT
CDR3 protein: CASSRGLSTDTQYF